Below are 32 T cell receptor beta chains sequenced from a single sample in a study of control samples from healthy donors and cancer patients. The protocol was immunoSEQ multiplex PCR, while the TCRdb copy is restricted to in-frame clones and leaves out a portion. The sample yields 100,000 to 150,000 clones, over 75% seen once. The material sequenced was blood. The receptors shown here come from a young man in good health.

This chain uses TRBV18 with TRBJ2-7; 9 bases match TRBD1. Germline V gives CDR1 KGHSH, CDR2 LQKENI. V shed 4 bases, J shed 1 base, and the junction held 8 bases outside the gene matches. The CDR3 is 16 residues long. CDR3 region: CASSLRGTGSSYEQYF. The CDR3 DNA reads TGTGCCAGCTCACTCCGGGGGACAGGGAGTTCCTACGAGCAGTACTTC.

The chain employs TRBV6-1 and TRBJ1-3; no firm D call. V was cut by 2 bases and J by 7 bases, with 0 bases left in between. Germline CDR1 MNHNS, CDR2 SASEGT. This CDR3 has 10 residues. CDR3 sequence (DNA): TGTGCCAGCAGTGAAAACACCATATATTTT. Its translation: CASSENTIYF.

V and J are TRBV28 and TRBJ2-7; tentatively, D is TRBD1 (6 bases). V was clipped by 3 bases and J by 0 bases, with 12 bases between them. The CDR3 totals 15 residues. Germline V CDR1 and CDR2: MDHEN, SYDVKM. Here the CDR3 reads CASSFFRGSSYEQYF. The CDR3, as DNA: TGTGCCAGCAGTTTCTTCAGGGGCAGCTCCTACGAGCAGTACTTC.

V usage is TRBV7-2 and J usage is TRBJ2-7; 11 positions match TRBD2. This CDR3 is built from 15 residues. Germline V CDR1 and CDR2: SGHTA, FQGNSA. V dropped 3 bases and J dropped 1; count of bases not matched to a gene: 2. CDR3 DNA: TGTGCCAGCAGCTTTCGGACTAGCGGGTCCTACGAGCAGTACTTC. This sequence encodes CASSFRTSGSYEQYF.

The V gene is TRBV28, the J gene TRBJ2-3; 10 nucleotides align to TRBD2. Germline V CDR1 and CDR2: MDHEN, SYDVKM. There are 18 residues in the CDR3. Trimming cost V 8 bases and J 5 bases; bases outside gene matches: 19. CDR3 DNA: TGTGCCAGCCCCCCAGGGAGCGGGAGGGCCCTCTGGGAAGATACGCAGTATTTT. Its translation: CASPPGSGRALWEDTQYF.

This rearrangement joins TRBV28 to TRBJ2-2, with 7 bases that match TRBD2. J lost 3 bases, V lost 2 bases, and 3 bases had no gene match. Germline assignment: CDR1 MDHEN and CDR2 SYDVKM. This CDR3 spans 15 amino acids. CDR3 coding DNA: TGTGCCAGCAGTTTAGCGGGAGTGTACACCGGGGAGCTGTTTTTT. Translation gives CASSLAGVYTGELFF.

This chain uses TRBV6-6 with TRBJ2-5; no definite D call. The germline V gene has CDR1 MNHNY and CDR2 SVGAGI (reference sequence). Trimming removed 2 bases at V and 3 bases at J, with 4 bases between. The CDR3 consists of 12 residues. The CDR3 reads CASSYPKETQYF. As DNA, the CDR3 is TGTGCCAGCAGTTACCCAAAAGAGACCCAGTACTTC.

The V gene is TRBV15, the J gene TRBJ2-5; perhaps D is TRBD1 or TRBD2 (5 bases each). The V end was cut by 9 bases, the J end by 5 bases, with 22 bases between. This CDR3 contains 15 residues. Per germline, CDR1 LNHNV and CDR2 YYDKDF (reference sequence). The CDR3 DNA is TGTGCCACGGGACCGAGGGTTGGGGGTGTGGAGACCCAGTACTTC. It encodes CATGPRVGGVETQYF.

By sample share, this clone is medium-sized. The CDR3 protein is CASSDGTSGTDTQYF. Written as DNA, the CDR3 is TGTGCCAGCAGTGACGGGACTAGCGGGACAGATACGCAGTATTTT. The chain links TRBV6-4 to TRBJ2-3; 12 bases agree with TRBD2. Germline V CDR1 and CDR2: MRHNA, SNTAGT. CDR3 length equals 15 residues. Trimming removed 2 bases from V and 3 bases from J; junction bases left unmatched: 0.

This clone has just a few counts. The V gene is TRBV6-4, the J gene TRBJ2-2; TRBD2 matches 9 bases. Trimming removed 4 bases from V and 6 bases from J; junction bases left unmatched: 0. This CDR3 has 13 amino acids. Germline assignment: CDR1 MRHNA and CDR2 SNTAGT. The CDR3 here is CASSGTSAGELFF. The CDR3 bases are TGTGCCAGCAGTGGGACTAGCGCCGGGGAGCTGTTTTTT.

The gene calls are TRBV28 and TRBJ2-7, with a tentative D call TRBD1 (5 bases). The CDR3 extends over 16 amino acids. Germline CDR1 is MDHEN and CDR2 is SYDVKM. V was cut by 6 bases and J by 0 bases, with 18 bases left in between. CDR3 residues: CASRPTSLTDSYEQYF. The CDR3 coding sequence is TGTGCCAGCAGACCTACATCTTTGACAGACTCCTACGAGCAGTACTTC.

This chain uses TRBV25-1 with TRBJ2-1, with D uncertain. The CDR3 totals 15 residues. Germline values: CDR1 MGHDK, CDR2 SYGVNS. The V end lost 3 bases, the J end lost 2 bases, and 11 bases lay between the germline ends. CDR3 amino acids: CASSDPSLTYNEQFF. Written as DNA, the CDR3 is TGTGCCAGCAGTGACCCGAGTTTAACCTACAATGAGCAGTTCTTC.

This chain links TRBV3-1 (or the pseudogene TRBV3-2) with TRBJ2-7; the D gene could be TRBD1 or TRBD2 (5 bases each). Trimming removed 6 bases from V and 5 bases from J, with 20 bases in between. CDR1 and CDR2 from the germline V gene are LGHDT and YNNKEL (reference sequence). This CDR3 has 15 amino acids. The CDR3 DNA is TGTGCCAGCAGTATCGCCGGCGAGGGGCCCAACGAGCAGTACTTC. Translated: CASSIAGEGPNEQYF.

The chain links TRBV5-1 to TRBJ1-4, with D uncertain. V lost 0 bases to trimming and J lost 0 bases, with 6 bases between them. The CDR3 loop spans 15 amino acids. The germline CDR1 and CDR2 sequences are SGHRS and YFSETQ. This CDR3 is CASSLDGATNEKLFF. The CDR3 bases are TGCGCCAGCAGCTTGGACGGGGCAACTAATGAAAAACTGTTTTTT.

The chain couples TRBV5-4 to TRBJ1-2; TRBD1 might be the D (5 bases). The CDR3 length is 13 residues. Per the germline V gene, CDR1 is SGHNT and CDR2 is YYREEE (reference sequence). Trimming took off 0 bases at V and 8 bases at J, with 11 bases between the two ends. Written as DNA, the CDR3 is TGTGCCAGCAGCTTGGGAGGGGTCCTAGGCTACACCTTC. Protein: CASSLGGVLGYTF.

This clone appeared a single time. The chain combines TRBV10-3 with TRBJ2-5, with 11 positions matching TRBD1. The junction had 4 bases not matched to a gene; V was cut back by 6 bases and J by 1 base. The CDR3 runs to 15 residues. Germline CDR1 reads ENHRY; CDR2 reads SYGVKD. CDR3 sequence reads: CAIRGDRGTQETQYF. DNA for the CDR3: TGTGCCATCAGGGGGGACAGGGGGACCCAAGAGACCCAGTACTTC.

The rearrangement joins TRBV19 to TRBJ1-3; TRBD1 agrees at 7 bases. V shed 3 bases and J 7 bases; nucleotides not matched to a gene: 18. From germline, CDR1 is LNHDA and CDR2 SQIVND (reference sequence). The CDR3 loop spans 18 amino acids. The CDR3 spells CASSIPSVPRQGGNTIYF. CDR3 nucleotides: TGTGCCAGTAGTATTCCCTCGGTCCCAAGACAGGGCGGCAACACCATATATTTT.

The CDR3 DNA sequence: TGTGCCAGCAGCTTAAGGAGACAGGGTTCTTCTGGGGCCAACGTCCTGACTTTC. Translating it yields CASSLRRQGSSGANVLTF. V gene TRBV7-2 combines with J gene TRBJ2-6; 7 bases fit TRBD1. The CDR3 covers 18 residues. V dropped 2 bases and J dropped 1; count of bases not matched to a gene: 8. CDR1 is SGHTA, CDR2 FQGNSA, per germline.

This clone was counted a few times. This chain joins TRBV7-6 and TRBJ2-5; either TRBD1 or TRBD2 may fit D (6 bases each). V lost 0 bases to trimming and J lost 5 bases, with 19 bases between them. Germline CDR1 and CDR2: SGHVS and FNYEAQ. This CDR3 spans 17 amino acids. The CDR3 DNA is TGTGCCAGCAGCTTAGCGCTCCCTAGCAGGGGAGGTGAGACCCAGTACTTC. The encoded protein is CASSLALPSRGGETQYF.

This chain joins TRBV28 and TRBJ2-3, with TRBD2 matching over 10 bases. Germline V lookup: CDR1 MDHEN, CDR2 SYDVKM. The V and J ends lost 3 bases and 8 bases, in that order; junction bases with no gene match: 8. This CDR3 comprises 15 residues. The CDR3 protein is CASSLPSGSGGTQYF. DNA of the CDR3: TGTGCCAGCAGTTTGCCTAGCGGGAGCGGGGGTACGCAGTATTTT.

V gene TRBV9 combines with J gene TRBJ2-3, with TRBD1 identical over 7 bases. Germline CDR1 is SGDLS and CDR2 is YYNGEE. The CDR3 has 15 amino acids. With 2 bases clipped from V and 4 bases from J, the junction kept 7 bases outside the gene matches. CDR3 nucleotides: TGTGCCAGCAGCGTTCGACAGGGTGTCCCAGATACGCAGTATTTT. Its protein product is CASSVRQGVPDTQYF.

The rearrangement joins TRBV28 to TRBJ2-5, with 7 bases that match TRBD1. This CDR3 has 14 residues. CDR1 is MDHEN and CDR2 is SYDVKM in the germline V gene. Trimming took 7 bases from V and 7 from J; bases not matched to a gene: 12. In DNA, the CDR3 is TGTGCCAGCAACAGGGACAGTATTGTTGGGACCCAGTACTTC. It translates to CASNRDSIVGTQYF.

This clone was seen just once. The chain uses TRBV7-6 and TRBJ1-3, with D maybe TRBD1 (5 bases). The CDR3 runs 15 residues. Germline CDR1 reads SGHVS; CDR2 reads FNYEAQ. Trimming took off 1 base at V and 3 bases at J, with 10 bases between the two ends. For the CDR3, the DNA is TGTGCCAGCAGCTTAGGGGGGGAATATGGAAACACCATATATTTT. Its protein is CASSLGGEYGNTIYF.

This chain joins TRBV19 and TRBJ1-1; D gene ambiguous. The CDR3 has 14 residues. The V end lost 9 bases, the J end lost 5 bases, and 19 bases lay between the germline ends. The germline V gene has CDR1 LNHDA and CDR2 SQIVND (reference sequence). The DNA for the CDR3 is TGTGCCAGCGGACCTACTCACAGTAGGACTGAAGCTTTCTTT. It translates to CASGPTHSRTEAFF.

V and J are TRBV28 and TRBJ2-7, with 7 bases lining up with TRBD1. Losses at the gene ends were 6 bases for V and 1 base for J; bases not matched to a gene: 9. CDR1 and CDR2 (germline): MDHEN, SYDVKM. The CDR3 covers 15 residues. The CDR3 region is CASRPGTDISYEQYF. The CDR3 region has the DNA TGTGCCAGCAGGCCCGGGACAGATATTTCCTACGAGCAGTACTTC.

This chain joins TRBV27 and TRBJ1-2, with 7 bases aligning to TRBD1. The CDR3 covers 14 residues. The germline V gene encodes CDR1 MNHEY and CDR2 SMNVEV (reference sequence). V shed 6 bases, J shed 8 bases, and the junction held 12 bases outside the gene matches. The CDR3 nucleotides read TGTGCCAGCAGGACAGGGTTTTACTTCTCCGGCTACACCTTC. This codes for CASRTGFYFSGYTF.

This clone appeared once. The chain joins TRBV18 to TRBJ2-7; D is possibly TRBD1 (5 bases). The length of the CDR3 is 13 residues. The V end lost 5 bases, the J end lost 2 bases, and 10 bases lay between the germline ends. The V gene's germline CDR1 is KGHSH and CDR2 LQKENI. The CDR3 nucleotides are TGTGCCAGCTCAGAACAGGAGACCTACGAGCAGTACTTC. Translating gives CASSEQETYEQYF.

This chain uses TRBV10-3 with TRBJ1-1, with D uncertain. The CDR3 runs to 11 residues. CDR1 ENHRY and CDR2 SYGVKD come from the germline V gene. The germline V and J ends were trimmed by 4 bases and 4 bases, with 4 bases remaining between them. In DNA, the CDR3 is TGTGCCATCAGTGGTGGCACTGAAGCTTTCTTT. Residues: CAISGGTEAFF.

V usage is TRBV6-5 and J usage is TRBJ1-1; 7 nucleotides align to TRBD1. V lost 6 bases and J lost 4; bases outside the gene matches: 5. Germline V gene lookup returns CDR1 MNHEY and CDR2 SVGAGI. The CDR3 contains 13 residues. The CDR3 DNA is TGTGCCAGCAGCCCCTGGGACAGCACTGAAGCTTTCTTT. Encoded protein: CASSPWDSTEAFF.

This sequence joins TRBV7-3 and TRBJ2-3, with 8 bases identical to TRBD1. Germline CDR1 reads SGHTA; CDR2 reads FQGTGA. The CDR3 totals 14 residues. V gave up 5 bases and J gave up 4 bases; unmatched junction bases: 5. In DNA, the CDR3 is TGTGCCAGCAGCATAGGACAGGGACCAGATACGCAGTATTTT. Translated: CASSIGQGPDTQYF.

The chain has TRBV5-4 and TRBJ2-1, with a weak D call TRBD1 (5 bases). Germline V CDR1 and CDR2: SGHNT, YYREEE (reference sequence). The V gene lost 4 bases and the J gene lost 8 bases, with 22 bases spanning the gap. The CDR3 sequence is 16 residues long. In nucleotides, the CDR3 is TGTGCCAGCAGCCTCTACCGGTTGTCAGGGTGGGATGAGCAGTTCTTC. This sequence encodes CASSLYRLSGWDEQFF.

The V call is TRBV24-1, the J call TRBJ2-7; D not certain. CDR1 and CDR2 from the germline V gene are KGHDR and SFDVKD. Trimming pared 5 bases from V and 3 bases from J, leaving 16 bases between. This CDR3 region has 15 residues. The CDR3 protein is CATSASLKGYYEQYF. The CDR3 nucleotides are TGTGCCACCAGTGCATCCCTTAAGGGATACTACGAGCAGTACTTC.